The 27 T cell receptor beta chains given below trace back to one sample, sequenced in a study of cytomegalovirus exposure and HLA in healthy donors. PCR employed 60 Vbeta and 13 Jbeta primers. Profiled with immunoSEQ multiplex PCR; TCRdb holds only in-frame clones, not every one. The table records about 150,000 clones, around 84% of them present only once. The specimen was PBMCs. Source of these receptors: a woman under 30 in good health and CMV-seronegative.

The chain links TRBV23-1 to TRBJ1-1; 7 bases map to TRBD1. TRBV23-1 is an ORF; its function is uncertain. This CDR3 is 16 amino acids long. V gave up 0 bases and J gave up 5 bases; unmatched junction bases: 9. The CDR3 DNA follows: TGCGCCAGCAGTCAATCGTTTTTTAGGGGGCTGACTGAAGCTTTCTTT. Translated, it gives CASSQSFFRGLTEAFF.

The chain is built from TRBV29-1 and TRBJ1-5; D is perhaps TRBD1 (6 bases). The germline V gene has CDR1 SQVTM and CDR2 ANQGSEA. This CDR3 has 12 amino acids. Trimming took 4 bases from V and 5 from J, leaving 9 bases between them. CDR3 residues: CSVGTVDQPQHF. The DNA of the CDR3 is TGCAGCGTTGGGACAGTGGATCAGCCCCAGCATTTT.

Concerning this clone: The sample carries other DNA sequences with the same CDR3. The rearrangement joins TRBV7-3 to TRBJ1-2; D uncertain. This CDR3 region has 13 residues. V lost 5 bases and J lost 8, with 15 bases in between. In germline, CDR1 is SGHTA, CDR2 FQGTGA. Here the CDR3 reads CASSPGPSRGYTF. CDR3 in DNA: TGTGCCAGCAGCCCTGGTCCCTCACGGGGCTACACCTTC.

The rearrangement uses TRBV18 and TRBJ2-5; possible D gene TRBD1, 5 bases. Per germline, CDR1 KGHSH and CDR2 LQKENI. CDR3 length: 18 residues. Trimming took off 1 base at V and 0 bases at J, with 18 bases between the two ends. In nucleotides, the CDR3 is TGTGCCAGCTCACCACGGGCACCAGGGATGAGGTACCAAGAGACCCAGTACTTC. It is translated as CASSPRAPGMRYQETQYF.

The V gene is TRBV27, the J gene TRBJ2-7; the match to TRBD1 covers 8 bases. CDR1 and CDR2 from the germline V gene are MNHEY and SMNVEV (reference sequence). The CDR3 totals 14 residues. Trimming took 3 bases from V and 7 from J; bases not matched to a gene: 8. CDR3 protein: CASSFHQGAGEQYF. DNA for the CDR3: TGTGCCAGCAGTTTTCACCAGGGGGCTGGGGAGCAGTACTTC.

The sample holds a few counts of this clone. The chain uses TRBV28 and TRBJ1-1, with a weak D call TRBD1 (5 bases). Trimming took 4 bases from V and 6 from J, leaving 21 bases between them. The germline CDR1 and CDR2 sequences are MDHEN and SYDVKM. This CDR3 spans 16 amino acids. The CDR3 loop is CASSSGLGGIRAEAFF. The CDR3 DNA reads as TGTGCCAGCAGTTCCGGGTTGGGGGGGATTAGGGCTGAAGCTTTCTTT.

With respect to this clone: Sequence at one end of the junction differs from germline and may be a read error. The chain has TRBV7-9 and TRBJ1-2, with D perhaps matching TRBD1 (5 bases). The CDR3 has 15 residues. Germline CDR1 reads SEHNR; CDR2 reads FQNEAQ (reference sequence). The CDR3 spells CASSLAGPRFGGYTF. The CDR3 DNA reads TGTGCCAGCAGCCTAGCGGGGCCACGGTTTGGGGGCTACACCTTC.

In its sample, this clone was seen a few times. The chain couples TRBV9 to TRBJ1-3, with 8 bases identical to TRBD1. With 3 bases clipped from V and 0 bases from J, the junction kept 5 bases outside the gene matches. Per germline, CDR1 SGDLS and CDR2 YYNGEE. CDR3 length: 16 residues. The CDR3 reads CASSGRDRRSGNTIYF. The CDR3 DNA reads as TGTGCCAGCAGCGGCCGGGACAGGCGCTCTGGAAACACCATATATTTT.

The rearrangement uses TRBV28 and TRBJ1-3; 7 bases agree with TRBD1. Germline assignment: CDR1 MDHEN and CDR2 SYDVKM. The CDR3 extends over 15 amino acids. Trimming at V came to 2 bases and at J to 4 bases, leaving 5 bases not matched to a gene. CDR3 in DNA: TGTGCCAGCAGTTTAGCGGACAGGCCAGGAAACACCATATATTTT. It is translated as CASSLADRPGNTIYF.

This sequence joins TRBV11-2 and TRBJ1-5, with 8 bases lining up with TRBD1. The CDR3 totals 15 residues. The V and J ends lost 2 bases and 6 bases, in that order; junction bases with no gene match: 6. Germline CDR1 and CDR2: SGHAT and FQNNGV. CDR3 residues: CASSLLPGGFQPQHF. CDR3 DNA sequence: TGTGCCAGCAGCTTATTGCCAGGGGGCTTTCAGCCCCAGCATTTT. Drawing the rest from reference TRBV11-2 and TRBJ1-5, the complete variable domain is EAGVAQSPRYKIIEKRQSVAFWCNPISGHATLYWYQQILGQGPKLLIQFQNNGVVDDSQLPKDRFSAERLKGVDSTLKIQPAKLEDSAVYLCASSLLPGGFQPQHFGDGTRLSIL.

This chain connects TRBV2 to TRBJ2-5; possible D gene TRBD2, 5 bases. V shed 7 bases and J shed 1 base, with 13 bases lying between them. Per the germline V gene, CDR1 is SNHLY and CDR2 is FYNNEI. The CDR3 sequence is 14 residues long. DNA for the CDR3: TGTGCCAGCATGTTTTTGGGAGTCCAAGAGACCCAGTACTTC. This codes for CASMFLGVQETQYF.

The V gene is TRBV18, the J gene TRBJ2-7; maybe TRBD1 (6 bases). CDR1 and CDR2 (germline): KGHSH, LQKENI. The CDR3 contains 13 residues. Between the trimmed V and J ends, which lost 6 bases and 3 bases, there was a span of 12 bases. This CDR3 is CASSLPDSYEQYF. The CDR3 coding sequence is TGTGCCAGCTCTCTTCCGGACAGCTACGAGCAGTACTTC.

The V call is TRBV29-1, the J call TRBJ1-1; no clear D gene. CDR1 and CDR2 from the germline V gene are SQVTM and ANQGSEA. V lost 6 bases and J 2 bases, leaving 10 bases between the germline ends. CDR3 length: 12 amino acids. The CDR3 DNA is TGCAGCGTAGCGACGGTAAACACTGAAGCTTTCTTT. As protein: CSVATVNTEAFF.

This chain joins TRBV4-2 and TRBJ2-7, with a tentative D call TRBD1 (6 bases). This CDR3 is 15 amino acids long. Trimming cost V 2 bases and J 5 bases, with 16 bases left between them. The germline CDR1 and CDR2 sequences are LGHNA and YNFKEQ. The CDR3 bases are TGTGCCAGCAGCCAACCCGGGACACTTTCCCACGAGCAGTACTTC. Translation gives CASSQPGTLSHEQYF.

Points on this clone: At one end, the junction sequence differs from germline, possibly due to a read error. The rearrangement joins TRBV7-9 to TRBJ2-3, with 15 nucleotides matching TRBD2. Germline loops: CDR1 SEHNR, CDR2 FQNEAQ (reference sequence). This CDR3 is built from 18 residues. The CDR3 DNA reads TGTGTCAGCAGCCACGGGACTAGCGGGGGGACACGCACAGATACGCAGTATTTT. Amino acids: CVSSHGTSGGTRTDTQYF. Full variable domain (outside the CDR3, taken from reference TRBV7-9 and TRBJ2-3): DTGVSQNPRHKITKRGQNVTFRCDPISEHNRLYWYRQTLGQGPEFLTYFQNEAQLEKSRLLSDRFSAERPKGSFSTLEIQRTEQGDSAMYLCVSSHGTSGGTRTDTQYFGPGTRLTVL.

J is TRBJ2-5 and V is TRBV6-6, with 12 nucleotides matching TRBD2. From germline, CDR1 is MNHNY and CDR2 SVGAGI (reference sequence). V was pared by 7 bases and J by 5 bases, with 5 bases of the junction left unmatched. The CDR3 runs to 14 residues. The DNA for the CDR3 is TGTGCCAGCACCCTGACTAGCGGGAGTGAGACCCAGTACTTC. This encodes CASTLTSGSETQYF.

Written as DNA, the CDR3 is TGTGCCAGCATTATAGGCGGCGCCGGCGGCCATGAAAAACTGTTTTTT. It is translated as CASIIGGAGGHEKLFF. The V and J genes are TRBV28 and TRBJ1-4; no definite D call. V gave up 7 bases and J gave up 6 bases, with 21 bases separating them. Germline V gives CDR1 MDHEN, CDR2 SYDVKM. The CDR3 runs 16 residues.

The chain joins TRBV11-2 to TRBJ1-5; tentative D call: TRBD1 (6 bases). The CDR3 has 15 residues. Germline V gives CDR1 SGHAT, CDR2 FQNNGV. The V and J ends lost 1 base and 0 bases respectively, with 7 bases between them. The CDR3 coding sequence is TGTGCCAGCAGCTTAGGACAGGATAGCAATCAGCCCCAGCATTTT. This codes for CASSLGQDSNQPQHF.

This clone was seen a single time. CDR3 coding DNA: TGTGCCAGCAAAACCCCCCGCAGAAACACTGAAGCTTTCTTT. Its protein is CASKTPRRNTEAFF. The chain uses TRBV6-1 and TRBJ1-1, with D uncertain. This CDR3 is built from 14 residues. Germline V gene lookup returns CDR1 MNHNS and CDR2 SASEGT. The V and J ends lost 7 bases and 2 bases respectively, with 14 bases between them.

This chain links TRBV7-9 with TRBJ2-1; 7 nucleotides match TRBD1. The CDR3 contains 15 residues. CDR1 is SEHNR, CDR2 FQNEAQ, per germline (reference sequence). V lost 3 bases and J lost 5; bases outside the gene matches: 7. CDR3 nucleotides: TGTGCCAGCAGCTTCTACCGGGACAGAGACAATGAGCAGTTCTTC. Its protein is CASSFYRDRDNEQFF.

The chain links TRBV19 to TRBJ1-3; no firm D call. Per the germline V gene, CDR1 is LNHDA and CDR2 is SQIVND (reference sequence). This CDR3 contains 13 residues. The V and J ends lost 4 bases and 2 bases respectively, with 6 bases between them. The CDR3 DNA follows: TGTGCCAGTAGTAGAGGCGCTGGAAACACCATATATTTT. This sequence encodes CASSRGAGNTIYF. The variable domain in full, completed from reference TRBV19 and TRBJ1-3, reads DGGITQSPKYLFRKEGQNVTLSCEQNLNHDAMYWYRQDPGQGLRLIYYSQIVNDFQKGDIAEGYSVSREKKESFPLTVTSAQKNPTAFYLCASSRGAGNTIYFGEGSWLTVV.

The genes are TRBV5-1 and TRBJ2-7; D is possibly TRBD2 (6 bases). Germline V gene lookup returns CDR1 SGHRS and CDR2 YFSETQ. This CDR3 is built from 15 residues. V lost 1 base and J 5 bases, leaving 16 bases between the germline ends. This CDR3 reads CASSLLEGARNEQYF. The DNA of the CDR3 is TGCGCCAGCAGCTTGTTGGAGGGAGCAAGGAACGAGCAGTACTTC.

The chain couples TRBV13 to TRBJ2-4; 7 bases line up with TRBD2. Germline CDR1 and CDR2: PRHDT and FYEKMQ (reference sequence). This CDR3 comprises 13 residues. The junction had 8 bases not matched to a gene; V was cut back by 0 bases and J by 15 bases. In DNA form, the CDR3 reads TGTGCCAGCAGCTTAGGGGGGGGGATCCCGTCGTACTTC. It translates to CASSLGGGIPSYF.

The rearrangement uses TRBV7-2 and TRBJ2-3; 12 bases agree with TRBD1. V shed 3 bases and J 4 bases; nucleotides not matched to a gene: 5. CDR1 and CDR2 (germline): SGHTA, FQGNSA. CDR3 length: 16 amino acids. For the CDR3, the DNA is TGTGCCAGCAGCTTGGGGACAGGGGGCAAGGCAGATACGCAGTATTTT. The encoded protein is CASSLGTGGKADTQYF.

V gene TRBV28 combines with J gene TRBJ1-1; 7 bases match TRBD1. This CDR3 region has 12 residues. V trimming: 3 bases; J trimming: 9 bases; junction bases outside the gene matches: 4. In germline, CDR1 is MDHEN, CDR2 SYDVKM. CDR3 in amino acids: CASSFSDRKAFF. Written as DNA, the CDR3 is TGTGCCAGCAGTTTCTCGGACAGGAAAGCTTTCTTT.

This chain joins TRBV2 and TRBJ2-7; D possibly corresponds to TRBD1 (5 bases). Germline values: CDR1 SNHLY, CDR2 FYNNEI. Trimming took 6 bases from V and 2 from J, leaving 8 bases between them. CDR3 size: 12 residues. The CDR3 nucleotides are TGTGCCAGCAGACCGGACACCTACGAGCAGTACTTC. The encoded protein is CASRPDTYEQYF. The full variable domain, its missing parts supplied by reference TRBV2 and TRBJ2-7, is EPEVTQTPSHQVTQMGQEVILRCVPISNHLYFYWYRQILGQKVEFLVSFYNNEISEKSEIFDDQFSVERPDGSNFTLKIRSTKLEDSAMYFCASRPDTYEQYFGPGTRLTVT.

V gene TRBV2 combines with J gene TRBJ1-2; D perhaps matches TRBD1 (6 bases). V gave up 6 bases and J gave up 8 bases, with 16 bases separating them. In germline, CDR1 is SNHLY, CDR2 FYNNEI. The CDR3 spans 13 residues. CDR3 bases: TGTGCCAGCAGCGAAACAGGGTTTAGGGGCTACACCTTC. This gives the protein CASSETGFRGYTF.